The entry below describes one TCR beta chain. No cognate antigen has been identified for it. Base qualities are not recorded, but no much larger clone differs from it by a single base. Participants in the prospective study were aged roughly 18 to 100 years, lived in approximately 26 United States geographic areas, and enrolled through a virtual design. In the prospective study, cohorts were assigned on the basis of participant-reported clinical history obtained from a screening survey and a study questionnaire. Exposed participants had been in contact with someone with a PCR-confirmed or clinician-diagnosed COVID-19 case within 2 weeks of study entry. Each participant in the prospective study had whole blood, serum and a nasopharyngeal or oropharyngeal swab collected by mobile phlebotomists. Over a roughly 2-month period, participants in the prospective study had the option of providing additional blood draws and questionnaires. Before DNA extraction, prospective study blood samples were shipped either frozen or at room temperature.

The germline V gene (reference sequence) specifies MNHEY as CDR1 and SMNVEV as CDR2. The CDR3 spans 17 residues, from the cysteine through the phenylalanine. Kept here is only the CDR3 DNA, which spans 51 bases and is read in frame from base 1. Ends trimmed: V by 1 base, J by 5 bases; bases unmatched to a gene: 10. This entry comes from a study of blood T cell repertoires in COVID-19 (dated by TCRdb to 2018 to 2021). Background for the entire study: Samples from collaborators originated in the United States, Italy and Spain and spanned both the acute and convalescent phases of COVID-19. Samples were obtained from the ongoing ImmuneRACE study (first 160 participants) and from over a thousand subjects provided by 6 global collaborators. Where available, HLA class I and class II types were taken from metadata supplied by the sample provider and were not determined by assay-based typing. The material from the prospective study consisted of cDNA or gDNA derived from T cells, B-cell-depleted T cells, or PBMCs. The repertoires were made available in a free public database intended to serve as a resource for research on the immune response to SARS-CoV-2. Sample metadata almost always included a de-identified subject ID, COVID-19 status, age in years and sex. Deeply sampled blood TCRbeta repertoires from subjects exposed to, actively infected with, or recovered from COVID-19 were included in the dataset. What the work shows at the level of the full study, not this receptor alone: The amount of clinical and demographic metadata varied by source and participant and was provided uncurated.

TCRbeta CDR3 regions were amplified from genomic DNA using the immunoSEQ Assay, a bias-controlled multiplex PCR. The published analysis was carried out like this. Within the assay, amplification of reference gene primers was used to estimate how many nucleated cells each sample contained. Sequence reads were collapsed and filtered to measure the absolute abundance of every unique TCRbeta CDR3 rearrangement. Productive Simpson clonality was computed per sample as the square root of Simpson's diversity index over productive rearrangements. Sourced from immuneACCESS, this table was stored by TCRdb with only in-frame sequences that have V and J called. A share of the clones is absent; for the studies checked, an unresolved V gene accounts for under half, and the remainder has no known explanation. The V and J calls and clone size are taken from that table; D and trimming were inferred from the DNA. This sample has 250,000 to 300,000 clones in its table, and roughly 89% of those were observed once. In total, the top ten clones hold roughly 2.9% of the sample.

This TCR derives from a woman in her forties or fifties who had been exposed to COVID-19. The chain links TRBV27 with TRBJ2-7; 11 bases in the middle match TRBD2. Sequenced: PBMCs or T cells enriched from blood (not recorded which). The CDR3: CASSLWSSGGAYHEQYF. Here is the DNA: TGTGCCAGCAGTTTATGGAGTAGCGGGGGGGCGTACCACGAGCAGTACTTC.